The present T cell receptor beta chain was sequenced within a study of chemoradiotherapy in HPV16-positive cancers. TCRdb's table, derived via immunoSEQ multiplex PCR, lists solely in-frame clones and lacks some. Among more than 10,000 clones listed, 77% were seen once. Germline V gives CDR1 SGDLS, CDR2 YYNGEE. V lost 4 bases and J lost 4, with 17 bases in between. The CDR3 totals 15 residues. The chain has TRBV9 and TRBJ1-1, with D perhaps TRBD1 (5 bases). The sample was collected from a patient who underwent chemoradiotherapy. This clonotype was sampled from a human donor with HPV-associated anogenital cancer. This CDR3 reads CASSSLGQGGTEAFF. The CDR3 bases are TGTGCCAGCAGCTCTCTGGGGCAGGGTGGCACTGAAGCTTTCTTT.